The 24 T cell receptor beta chains below all came from one sample that was sequenced in a study of T cell responses to AZD1222 COVID-19 vaccine. Assay: immunoSEQ multiplex PCR; the TCRdb copy retains only in-frame clones and omits some. The table includes about 150,000 clones, nearly 95% detected once. This specimen was peripheral blood, taken on day 0 of AZD1222 vaccination. The receptor source for this set is an adult in good health.

V and J are TRBV19 and TRBJ2-2; 9 positions agree with TRBD1. Trimming took 2 bases from V and 5 from J; bases not matched to a gene: 6. Per germline, CDR1 LNHDA and CDR2 SQIVND (reference sequence). The CDR3 is 16 amino acids. The CDR3: CASSIHRDRETGELFF. DNA of the CDR3: TGTGCCAGTAGTATACATCGGGACAGGGAGACCGGGGAGCTGTTTTTT.

CDR3: CASSQNQDNEQFF. The CDR3 region has the DNA TGTGCCAGCAGCCAAAACCAGGACAATGAGCAGTTCTTC. The rearrangement joins TRBV14 to TRBJ2-1; no clear D gene. The ends were cut back, 2 bases at V and 5 bases at J, with 7 bases in the middle. CDR1 is SGHDN, CDR2 FVKESK, per germline. This CDR3 is 13 amino acids long.

The CDR3: CASSYSGQGMGYEQYF. In DNA form, the CDR3 reads TGTGCCAGCAGTTACTCCGGCCAGGGGATGGGCTACGAGCAGTACTTC. The V call is TRBV6-6, the J call TRBJ2-7; D may be TRBD1 (6 bases). The CDR3 extends over 16 amino acids. CDR1 and CDR2 from the germline V gene are MNHNY and SVGAGI (reference sequence). Trimming pared 0 bases from V and 3 bases from J, leaving 15 bases between.

The chain uses TRBV6-5 and TRBJ2-1; the match to TRBD1 covers 7 bases. Germline CDR1 reads MNHEY; CDR2 reads SVGAGI. Trimming cost V 6 bases and J 4 bases; bases outside gene matches: 9. This CDR3 region has 15 residues. CDR3 sequence (DNA): TGTGCCAGCAGCGTGGGGACAGAAATATACAATGAGCAGTTCTTC. This codes for CASSVGTEIYNEQFF.

The chain employs TRBV24-1 and TRBJ2-5; no clear D gene. CDR3 size: 15 residues. Germline V gene lookup returns CDR1 KGHDR and CDR2 SFDVKD. V lost 2 bases and J 3 bases, leaving 12 bases between the germline ends. The CDR3 region has the DNA TGTGCCACCAGTGATTCGCGCAAAGTGGAAGAGACCCAGTACTTC. This translates into CATSDSRKVEETQYF.

This chain connects TRBV2 to TRBJ1-1, with a weak D call TRBD1 (6 bases). This CDR3 region has 16 residues. The germline gives CDR1 SNHLY, CDR2 FYNNEI. The V end was cut by 2 bases, the J end by 3 bases, with 16 bases between. CDR3 DNA: TGTGCCAGCAGTGAAAGTCGGATACAGGGAGACACTGAAGCTTTCTTT. Its translation: CASSESRIQGDTEAFF.

This chain joins TRBV14 and TRBJ2-3; 14 nucleotides match TRBD2. This CDR3 has 18 residues. The J segment lost 3 bases and the V segment lost 4 bases, leaving 9 bases of the junction unmatched. Germline loops: CDR1 SGHDN, CDR2 FVKESK. The CDR3 loop is CASSLTGTSGSTTDTQYF. Written as DNA, the CDR3 is TGTGCCAGCAGCCTCACGGGGACTAGCGGGAGTACGACAGATACGCAGTATTTT.

This rearrangement joins TRBV29-1 to TRBJ2-2, with D perhaps TRBD2 (5 bases). Trimming removed 5 bases at V and 1 base at J, with 11 bases between. The CDR3 extends over 14 amino acids. Germline assignment: CDR1 SQVTM and CDR2 ANQGSEA. In DNA, the CDR3 is TGCAGCGTTACGGGGTACGGGAACACCGGGGAGCTGTTTTTT. Protein sequence: CSVTGYGNTGELFF.

This clone was recorded once. The rearrangement uses TRBV30 and TRBJ1-3; possible D gene TRBD1, 5 bases. The V end was cut by 3 bases, the J end by 4 bases, with 13 bases between. The germline CDR1 and CDR2 sequences are GTSNPN and SVGIG (reference sequence). CDR3 length: 14 residues. The CDR3 nucleotides read TGTGCCTGGAGACTCAGGGTCTCCGGAAACACCATATATTTT. It is translated as CAWRLRVSGNTIYF.

Here the CDR3 DNA reads TGTGCCAGCAGCGTATCGGTAGCGGAAGAAGGAAACACAGATACGCAGTATTTT. It codes for CASSVSVAEEGNTDTQYF. The rearrangement joins TRBV9 to TRBJ2-3; D may be TRBD2 (6 bases). The V and J ends lost 1 base and 2 bases respectively, with 20 bases between them. Germline V CDR1 and CDR2: SGDLS, YYNGEE. The CDR3 length is 18 residues.

The rearrangement links TRBV6-1 to TRBJ1-4; D is unresolved. Germline V lookup: CDR1 MNHNS, CDR2 SASEGT. CDR3 length equals 15 residues. Trimming removed 2 bases at V and 4 bases at J, with 11 bases between. The chain's CDR3 is CASSESGWGNEKLFF. CDR3 in DNA: TGTGCCAGCAGTGAATCGGGGTGGGGTAATGAAAAACTGTTTTTT.

This clone was seen only once. V gene TRBV9 combines with J gene TRBJ2-6, with D tentatively TRBD2 (5 bases). This CDR3 contains 15 residues. Trimming took 4 bases from V and 2 from J, leaving 10 bases between them. Germline CDR1 reads SGDLS; CDR2 reads YYNGEE. CDR3 in amino acids: CASSLQEAGANVLTF. Here the CDR3 DNA reads TGTGCCAGCAGCTTGCAGGAGGCTGGGGCCAACGTCCTGACTTTC.

This clone was recorded only once. At one end the junction does not follow the germline gene, possibly because of a read error. V and J are TRBV13 and TRBJ2-7, with D uncertain. Germline V gene sequence: CDR1 PRHDT, CDR2 FYEKMQ (reference sequence). This CDR3 spans 15 amino acids. CDR3: CASSFDQAKSFEQYF. DNA of the CDR3: TGTGCCAGCAGCTTCGATCAGGCGAAGTCCTTCGAGCAGTACTTC. Using reference TRBV13 and TRBJ2-7 for the parts outside the CDR3, the full variable domain is AAGVIQSPRHLIKEKRETATLKCYPIPRHDTVYWYQQGPGQDPQFLISFYEKMQSDKGSIPDRFSAQQFSDYHSELNMSSLELGDSALYFCASSFDQAKSFEQYFGPGTRLTVT.

The genes are TRBV5-1 and TRBJ1-1, with D perhaps TRBD1 (5 bases). V was shortened by 3 bases and J by 0 bases, with 12 bases between the two germline ends. The CDR3 loop spans 15 amino acids. CDR1 and CDR2 (germline): SGHRS, YFSETQ. CDR3 coding DNA: TGCGCCAGCAGCTCAGGTGGGGGGATGAACACTGAAGCTTTCTTT. Translation gives CASSSGGGMNTEAFF.

The V gene is TRBV11-2, the J gene TRBJ2-6; 7 positions match TRBD2. This CDR3 spans 19 amino acids. J was trimmed by 0 bases and V by 0 bases; bases with no gene match: 8. The V gene's germline CDR1 is SGHAT and CDR2 FQNNGV. The CDR3 DNA reads TGTGCCAGCAGCTTAGACCCCCGGGAGGACAACTCTGGGGCCAACGTCCTGACTTTC. This encodes CASSLDPREDNSGANVLTF.

This rearrangement joins TRBV28 to TRBJ2-3, with TRBD2 as a possible D gene (6 bases). V lost 4 bases and J lost 5, with 22 bases in between. CDR1 and CDR2 from the germline V gene are MDHEN and SYDVKM. CDR3 length: 17 amino acids. CDR3 bases: TGTGCCAGCAGTTCTCCGGGACTCAGCCCCGTACAAGATACGCAGTATTTT. Amino acid sequence: CASSSPGLSPVQDTQYF.

This rearrangement joins TRBV19 to TRBJ2-1; no clear D gene. This CDR3 has 13 residues. The V and J ends lost 5 bases and 10 bases respectively, with 15 bases between them. Germline loops: CDR1 LNHDA, CDR2 SQIVND (reference sequence). Here the CDR3 DNA reads TGTGCCAGTAGTGAAACTACGAGGCGCGAGCAGTTCTTC. Residues: CASSETTRREQFF.

The chain recombines TRBV29-1 with TRBJ1-2; D is undetermined. Trimming took off 3 bases at V and 6 bases at J, with 8 bases between the two ends. The CDR3 consists of 11 residues. CDR1 and CDR2 from the germline V gene are SQVTM and ANQGSEA. As DNA, the CDR3 is TGCAGCGTTGAGTGGGCGGATGGCTACACCTTC. The encoded protein is CSVEWADGYTF. The variable domain in full, with the rest retrieved from reference TRBV29-1 and TRBJ1-2, is SAVISQKPSRDICQRGTSLTIQCQVDSQVTMMFWYRQQPGQSLTLIATANQGSEATYESGFVIDKFPISRPNLTFSTLTVSNMSPEDSSIYLCSVEWADGYTFGSGTRLTVV.

The V and J genes are TRBV28 and TRBJ1-5; D remains ambiguous. CDR1 and CDR2 (germline): MDHEN, SYDVKM. The CDR3 is made up of 13 amino acids. V shed 3 bases and J shed 6 bases, with 9 bases lying between them. CDR3 sequence: CASSFPVGQPQHF. CDR3 in DNA: TGTGCCAGCAGTTTCCCAGTAGGTCAGCCCCAGCATTTT.

The V and J genes are TRBV19 and TRBJ2-7, with D possibly TRBD1 on 7 matching bases. The germline CDR1 and CDR2 sequences are LNHDA and SQIVND (reference sequence). V dropped 6 bases and J dropped 5 bases, with 14 bases sitting between them. The CDR3 contains 13 residues. For the CDR3, the DNA is TGTGCCAGTAGGCAGGGGGGAATCCACGAGCAGTACTTC. Amino acid sequence: CASRQGGIHEQYF.

The rearrangement joins TRBV5-1 to TRBJ2-5; TRBD2 matches 13 bases. This CDR3 region has 15 residues. Germline trimming cut 4 bases from V and 2 bases from J; bases unmatched to any gene: 2. Germline CDR1 reads SGHRS; CDR2 reads YFSETQ. CDR3 bases: TGCGCCAGCAGCCCGGGACTAGCGGGACAAGAGACCCAGTACTTC. Translated, it gives CASSPGLAGQETQYF.

This rearrangement joins TRBV15 to TRBJ1-4, with a weak D call TRBD1 (6 bases). Germline-derived CDR1 and CDR2 are LNHNV and YYDKDF (reference sequence). The CDR3 totals 13 residues. The V end was cut by 7 bases, the J end by 4 bases, with 10 bases between. The CDR3 protein is CATTEDSNEKLFF. For the CDR3, the DNA is TGTGCCACCACGGAGGACAGTAATGAAAAACTGTTTTTT.

This sequence joins TRBV30 and TRBJ1-1; D not resolved. The CDR3 runs 13 residues. Trimming stripped 2 bases from V and 1 base from J, with 8 bases between. Germline values: CDR1 GTSNPN, CDR2 SVGIG (reference sequence). Here the CDR3 DNA reads TGTGCCTGGAGTCCCCTCAGGAACACTGAAGCTTTCTTT. It is translated as CAWSPLRNTEAFF.

The J gene is TRBJ1-1, the V gene TRBV30; D is undetermined. The CDR3 is made up of 11 amino acids. V was pared by 7 bases and J by 11 bases, with 17 bases between. Per germline, CDR1 GTSNPN and CDR2 SVGIG (reference sequence). CDR3 in DNA: TGTGCCTATTCGGACCCGGAGGAGGCTTTCTTT. Its protein product is CAYSDPEEAFF.